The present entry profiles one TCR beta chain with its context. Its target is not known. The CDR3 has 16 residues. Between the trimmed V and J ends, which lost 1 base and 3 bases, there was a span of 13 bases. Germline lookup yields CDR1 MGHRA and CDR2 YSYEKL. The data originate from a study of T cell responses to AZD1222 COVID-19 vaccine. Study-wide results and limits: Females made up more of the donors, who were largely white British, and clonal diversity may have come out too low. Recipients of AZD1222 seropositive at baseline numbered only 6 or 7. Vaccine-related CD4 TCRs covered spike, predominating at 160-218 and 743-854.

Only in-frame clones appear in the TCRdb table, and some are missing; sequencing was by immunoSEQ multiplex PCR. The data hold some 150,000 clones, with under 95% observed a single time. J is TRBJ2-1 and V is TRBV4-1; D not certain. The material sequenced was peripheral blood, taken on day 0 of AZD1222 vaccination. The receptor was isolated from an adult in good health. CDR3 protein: CASSQGGENGYNEQFF. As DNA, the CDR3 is TGCGCCAGCAGCCAAGGCGGCGAGAACGGCTACAATGAGCAGTTCTTC.